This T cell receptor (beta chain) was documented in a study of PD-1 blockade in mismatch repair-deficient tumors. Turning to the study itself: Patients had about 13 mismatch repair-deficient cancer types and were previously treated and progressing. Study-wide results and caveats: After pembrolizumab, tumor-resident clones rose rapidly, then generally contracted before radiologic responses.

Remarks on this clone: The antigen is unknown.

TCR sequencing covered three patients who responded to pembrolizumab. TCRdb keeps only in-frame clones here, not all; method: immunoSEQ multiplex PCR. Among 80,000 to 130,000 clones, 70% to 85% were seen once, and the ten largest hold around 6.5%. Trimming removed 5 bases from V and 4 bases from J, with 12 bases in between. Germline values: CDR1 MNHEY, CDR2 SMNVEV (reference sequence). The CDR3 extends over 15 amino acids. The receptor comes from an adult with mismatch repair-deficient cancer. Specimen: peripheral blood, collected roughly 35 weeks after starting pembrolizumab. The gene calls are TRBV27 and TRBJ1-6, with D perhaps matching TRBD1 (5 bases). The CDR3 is CASSSRTSYNSPLHF. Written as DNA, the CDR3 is TGTGCCAGCAGTAGTAGGACAAGTTATAATTCACCCCTCCACTTT.